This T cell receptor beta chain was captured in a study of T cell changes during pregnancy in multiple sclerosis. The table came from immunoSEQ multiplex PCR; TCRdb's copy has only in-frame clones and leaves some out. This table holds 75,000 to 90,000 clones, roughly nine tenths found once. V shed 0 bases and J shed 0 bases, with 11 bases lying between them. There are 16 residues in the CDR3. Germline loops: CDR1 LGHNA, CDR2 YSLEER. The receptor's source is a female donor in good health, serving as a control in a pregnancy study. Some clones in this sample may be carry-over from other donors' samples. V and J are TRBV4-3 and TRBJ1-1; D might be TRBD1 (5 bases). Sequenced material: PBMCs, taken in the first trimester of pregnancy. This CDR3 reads CASSQEWGMLNTEAFF. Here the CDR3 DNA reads TGCGCCAGCAGCCAAGAATGGGGCATGTTGAACACTGAAGCTTTCTTT.